This passage covers 25 T cell receptor beta chains from one sample sequenced in a study of shared clonotypes between healthy human individuals. The data were produced by immunoSEQ multiplex PCR, yet TCRdb's version contains in-frame clones alone and is incomplete. The table has roughly 2.2 million clones, approximately 90% seen once. Sequenced: naive CD4+ T cells from PBMCs. The subset is: CD45RA+ positively selected. These receptors all stem from a man between 18 and 35 years old in good health. Some clones in this sample may be carry-over from other donors' samples.

The gene calls are TRBV6-1 and TRBJ1-5, with 7 positions matching TRBD1. The CDR3 sequence is 14 residues long. Germline CDR1 and CDR2: MNHNS and SASEGT. V was pared by 6 bases and J by 6 bases, with 8 bases of the junction left unmatched. The CDR3 is CASSSTGISQPQHF. The CDR3 DNA follows: TGTGCCAGCAGCTCGACAGGGATTAGTCAGCCCCAGCATTTT.

This chain links TRBV4-1 with TRBJ1-2, with a possible D match to TRBD1 (5 bases). Per the germline V gene, CDR1 is MGHRA and CDR2 is YSYEKL. V shed 0 bases and J shed 4 bases, with 12 bases lying between them. The CDR3 covers 15 residues. CDR3: CASSQDPGQSYGYTF. Here the CDR3 DNA reads TGCGCCAGCAGCCAAGATCCAGGGCAAAGCTATGGCTACACCTTC.

The genes are TRBV7-2 and TRBJ2-7; D call uncertain. The CDR3 runs to 15 residues. Germline CDR1 is SGHTA and CDR2 is FQGNSA. V was pared by 1 base and J by 1 base, with 11 bases between. The CDR3 region has the DNA TGTGCCAGCAGCTTAGAACTTGGCTATTCCTACGAGCAGTACTTC. It encodes CASSLELGYSYEQYF.

The chain combines TRBV27 with TRBJ2-7; no clear D. Germline CDR1 and CDR2: MNHEY and SMNVEV (reference sequence). The CDR3 is made up of 13 amino acids. V gave up 6 bases and J gave up 0 bases, with 9 bases separating them. This CDR3 is CASRRLTSYEQYF. CDR3 bases: TGTGCCAGCAGAAGGTTGACCTCCTACGAGCAGTACTTC.

This clone appeared once. The J gene is TRBJ1-5, the V gene TRBV7-9; 9 bases line up with TRBD1. J gave up 7 bases and V 5 bases, and 12 bases lay outside the gene matches. CDR1 and CDR2 (germline): SEHNR, FQNEAQ (reference sequence). This CDR3 contains 16 residues. CDR3 residues: CASSHWDRAVKQPQHF. In DNA, the CDR3 is TGTGCCAGCAGCCACTGGGACAGGGCGGTGAAACAGCCCCAGCATTTT.

V gene TRBV5-1 combines with J gene TRBJ2-3; possible D gene TRBD2, 6 bases. Deletions cut 4 bases from V and 2 bases from J, with 14 bases between. The CDR3 is 15 amino acids. The V gene's germline CDR1 is SGHRS and CDR2 YFSETQ. CDR3 region: CASSLGLHSTDTQYF. CDR3 nucleotides: TGCGCCAGCAGCCTGGGACTTCATTCCACAGATACGCAGTATTTT.

The CDR3 spells CASSVGVLATGELFF. The DNA for the CDR3 is TGTGCCAGCAGCGTGGGAGTGCTTGCCACCGGGGAGCTGTTTTTT. The rearrangement joins TRBV9 to TRBJ2-2; maybe TRBD2 (5 bases). Looked up from germline, CDR1 is SGDLS and CDR2 is YYNGEE. The CDR3 covers 15 residues. Trimming cost V 2 bases and J 4 bases, with 12 bases left between them.

This chain connects TRBV18 to TRBJ2-3; a possible D gene is TRBD1 (6 bases). The CDR3 sequence is 14 residues long. Between the trimmed V and J ends, which lost 3 bases and 6 bases, there was a span of 13 bases. Germline-derived CDR1 and CDR2 are KGHSH and LQKENI. CDR3 coding DNA: TGTGCCAGCTCACCGGCAGGGGTTGGGGATACGCAGTATTTT. Its protein product is CASSPAGVGDTQYF.

The chain is built from TRBV7-8 and TRBJ1-2, with D possibly being TRBD1 (6 bases). The V and J ends lost 1 base and 8 bases respectively, with 14 bases between them. CDR1 SGHVS and CDR2 FQNEAQ come from the germline V gene. This CDR3 region has 14 residues. The CDR3 DNA follows: TGTGCCAGCAGCTTAGATCCAGGGGCGGGAGGCTACACCTTC. Amino acids: CASSLDPGAGGYTF.

The chain recombines TRBV19 with TRBJ1-5, with 9 bases lining up with TRBD1. The CDR3 contains 15 residues. V shed 6 bases and J 6 bases; nucleotides not matched to a gene: 9. Germline V gene data show CDR1 as LNHDA and CDR2 as SQIVND (reference sequence). Here the CDR3 DNA reads TGTGCCAGTAGAGTGACGACAGGGGGTGGTCAGCCCCAGCATTTT. The encoded protein is CASRVTTGGGQPQHF. The full variable domain, completed using reference TRBV19 and TRBJ1-5, is DGGITQSPKYLFRKEGQNVTLSCEQNLNHDAMYWYRQDPGQGLRLIYYSQIVNDFQKGDIAEGYSVSREKKESFPLTVTSAQKNPTAFYLCASRVTTGGGQPQHFGDGTRLSIL.

V gene TRBV11-2 combines with J gene TRBJ2-7; TRBD2 matches 9 bases. The ends lost 6 bases at V and 3 bases at J; junction bases unmatched: 9. The CDR3 length is 15 residues. The germline V gene has CDR1 SGHAT and CDR2 FQNNGV. CDR3 region: CASSWLRTSDYEQYF. The DNA of the CDR3 is TGTGCCAGCAGTTGGCTGAGGACTAGCGACTACGAGCAGTACTTC.

This clone has only a few counts. The J gene is TRBJ2-1, the V gene TRBV5-1, with TRBD2 identical over 15 bases. Germline CDR1 and CDR2: SGHRS and YFSETQ. V was pared by 4 bases and J by 8 bases, with 7 bases of the junction left unmatched. This CDR3 contains 16 residues. CDR3 nucleotides: TGCGCCAGCAGCACAGGACTAGCGGGAGGGGTTGATGAGCAGTTCTTC. Translated, it gives CASSTGLAGGVDEQFF. Full variable domain (remainder filled in from reference TRBV5-1 and TRBJ2-1): KAGVTQTPRYLIKTRGQQVTLSCSPISGHRSVSWYQQTPGQGLQFLFEYFSETQRNKGNFPGRFSGRQFSNSRSEMNVSTLELGDSALYLCASSTGLAGGVDEQFFGPGTRLTVL.

The chain has TRBV4-1 and TRBJ2-5; 15 bases match TRBD2. The J segment lost 5 bases and the V segment lost 2 bases, leaving 9 bases of the junction unmatched. Per the germline V gene, CDR1 is MGHRA and CDR2 is YSYEKL. The length of the CDR3 is 18 residues. The CDR3, as DNA: TGCGCCAGCAGCCAAAGGCTCAACGGACTAGCGGGAGGGGAGACCCAGTACTTC. It specifies CASSQRLNGLAGGETQYF.

The rearrangement joins TRBV2 to TRBJ2-1; D may be TRBD2 (6 bases). V lost 7 bases to trimming and J lost 10 bases, with 20 bases between them. The CDR3 contains 14 residues. CDR1 and CDR2 from the germline V gene are SNHLY and FYNNEI. CDR3 in DNA: TGTGCCAGCACTTTGGGACTCCTGATTGGGGAGCAGTTCTTC. Translating gives CASTLGLLIGEQFF.

The V and J genes are TRBV5-1 and TRBJ1-3; 8 bases are shared with TRBD1. V trimming: 0 bases; J trimming: 5 bases; junction bases outside the gene matches: 7. There are 16 residues in the CDR3. CDR1 SGHRS and CDR2 YFSETQ come from the germline V gene. CDR3 DNA: TGCGCCAGCAGCTTGGCCGGGACAGGTGGGAGAAACACCATATATTTT. As protein: CASSLAGTGGRNTIYF.

The chain carries TRBV28 and TRBJ2-5, with 11 bases matching TRBD2. Per germline, CDR1 MDHEN and CDR2 SYDVKM. V was clipped by 6 bases and J by 2 bases; unmatched bases: 2. The CDR3 has 14 amino acids. The CDR3 DNA sequence: TGTGCCAGCAGACTAGCGGGAGTTCAAGAGACCCAGTACTTC. This encodes CASRLAGVQETQYF.

This chain uses TRBV18 with TRBJ1-4; D is possibly TRBD1 (6 bases). Trimming cost V 0 bases and J 6 bases, with 11 bases left between them. Germline loops: CDR1 KGHSH, CDR2 LQKENI. The CDR3 spans 15 residues. CDR3 sequence: CASSPPMDRYEKLFF. CDR3 DNA: TGTGCCAGCTCACCACCGATGGACAGATATGAAAAACTGTTTTTT. Supplemented by reference TRBV18 and TRBJ1-4, the full variable domain reads NAGVMQNPRHLVRRRGQEARLRCSPMKGHSHVYWYRQLPEEGLKFMVYLQKENIIDESGMPKERFSAEFPKEGPSILRIQQVVRGDSAAYFCASSPPMDRYEKLFFGSGTQLSVL.

CDR3 loop: CASSPLGRSNTEAFF. CDR3 sequence (DNA): TGTGCCAGCTCACCCTTAGGAAGATCGAACACTGAAGCTTTCTTT. This chain uses TRBV18 with TRBJ1-1; D is ambiguous. The CDR3 length is 15 residues. The ends were cut back, 3 bases at V and 1 base at J, with 12 bases in the middle. CDR1 is KGHSH and CDR2 is LQKENI in the germline V gene.

The chain carries TRBV7-3 and TRBJ1-2; D ambiguous. This CDR3 has 14 amino acids. V was pared by 2 bases and J by 3 bases, with 10 bases between. Germline CDR1 SGHTA, CDR2 FQGTGA. The CDR3 nucleotides are TGTGCCAGCAGCTTAGACGGGTCAGACTATGGCTACACCTTC. It is translated as CASSLDGSDYGYTF.

The V call is TRBV29-1, the J call TRBJ2-7; no firm D call. V lost 4 bases to trimming and J lost 3 bases, with 13 bases between them. From germline, CDR1 is SQVTM and CDR2 ANQGSEA. The CDR3 totals 13 residues. The CDR3 reads CSVGHEMGYEQYF. The CDR3 DNA sequence: TGCAGCGTTGGTCATGAGATGGGCTACGAGCAGTACTTC.

The CDR3 spells CASDSLAGQEQYF. DNA for the CDR3: TGTGCCAGCGACTCCCTAGCGGGGCAAGAGCAGTACTTC. The chain employs TRBV28 and TRBJ2-7, with 9 bases matching TRBD2. The J segment lost 7 bases and the V segment lost 8 bases, leaving 9 bases of the junction unmatched. From germline, CDR1 is MDHEN and CDR2 SYDVKM. CDR3 size: 13 residues.

V gene TRBV29-1 combines with J gene TRBJ2-3; TRBD1 matches 10 bases. The V segment lost 4 bases and the J segment 1 base; nucleotides outside the gene matches: 11. The CDR3 has 17 residues. Per the germline V gene, CDR1 is SQVTM and CDR2 is ANQGSEA. Here the CDR3 reads CSVAGTGDRGGTDTQYF. CDR3 coding DNA: TGCAGCGTTGCAGGGACAGGGGATAGAGGTGGCACAGATACGCAGTATTTT.

V gene TRBV27 combines with J gene TRBJ2-1, with D possibly being TRBD2 (7 bases). V shed 6 bases and J shed 2 bases, with 11 bases lying between them. Germline lookup yields CDR1 MNHEY and CDR2 SMNVEV (reference sequence). The CDR3 sequence is 14 residues long. The chain's CDR3 is CASREGGTYNEQFF. Here the CDR3 DNA reads TGTGCCAGCAGGGAGGGGGGGACCTACAATGAGCAGTTCTTC.

In this sample, this clone turned up once. The gene calls are TRBV27 and TRBJ1-1; the match to TRBD1 covers 7 bases. This CDR3 contains 15 residues. The V gene's germline CDR1 is MNHEY and CDR2 SMNVEV (reference sequence). J gave up 5 bases and V 6 bases, and 12 bases lay outside the gene matches. The CDR3 DNA reads as TGTGCCAGCAGAGCAGAGTCACAGGGGAGGACTGAAGCTTTCTTT. Translating it yields CASRAESQGRTEAFF.

V is TRBV5-1 and J is TRBJ2-1, with 9 bases lining up with TRBD1. CDR1 is SGHRS, CDR2 YFSETQ, per germline. There are 17 residues in the CDR3. With V trimmed by 0 bases and J by 8 bases, 12 bases remained unmatched. The CDR3 protein is CASSLALGQGRRDEQFF. The CDR3 DNA sequence: TGCGCCAGCAGCTTGGCCTTGGGACAGGGAAGGCGGGATGAGCAGTTCTTC.